A selection of T cell receptor beta chains follows, all from one sample in a study of T cells in Graves' hyperthyroidism and ophthalmopathy. TCRdb called the multiplex PCR reads again in MiXCR, with one record for every CDR3 protein. The table shows about 380,000 distinct CDR3 sequences, with under 20% occurring only once. Sequenced input: blood. The receptor source for this set is a man between 18 and 29 years old with Graves' ophthalmopathy. CDR3s include the opening cysteine and the closing phenylalanine or tryptophan. A D gene is named only where the DNA matches it firmly. Clone size is not always given. Where it is, it says once, few, many or a class for expanded clones.

>TRBJ2-4|TRBV5-1|.|.
CASSLDRIAKNIQYF
TGCGCCAGCAGCTTGGACAGAATAGCCAAAAACATTCAGTACTTC
>TRBJ2-1|TRBV5-8|.|few
CASTRGGQMTNEQFF
TGTGCCAGCACCCGGGGGGGACAGATGACCAATGAGCAGTTCTTC
>TRBJ2-7|TRBV18|TRBD1|many
CASSATGESYEQYF
TGTGCCAGCTCAGCGACAGGGGAATCCTACGAGCAGTACTTC
>TRBJ2-7|TRBV7-2|.|once
CASSLNRGTYEQYF
TGTGCCAGCAGCTTAAATAGGGGGACCTACGAGCAGTACTTC
>TRBJ1-6|TRBV6-1|.|few
CASSPGRTYNSPLHF
TGTGCCAGCAGCCCCGGGAGAACCTATAATTCACCCCTCCACTTT
>TRBJ2-7|TRBV5-1|TRBD1|.
CASSQGGSHEQYF
TGTGCCAGCAGCCAAGGGGGCTCTCACGAGCAGTACTTC
>TRBJ2-7|TRBV4-1|TRBD2|.
CASSQGGGSSYEQYF
TGCGCCAGCAGCCAGGGGGGGGGGTCCTCCTACGAGCAGTACTTC
>TRBJ2-1|TRBV12-3/TRBV12-4|TRBD2|few
CASSLGLWRGGTDNEQFF
TGTGCCAGCAGTTTAGGGTTGTGGCGGGGGGGAACGGACAATGAGCAGTTCTTC
>TRBJ1-5|TRBV6-7|.|few
CASPWHNQPQHF
TGTGCCAGCCCCTGGCATAATCAGCCCCAGCATTTT
>TRBJ2-5|TRBV6-2/TRBV6-3|.|.
CASREGGRETQYF
TGTGCCAGCAGGGAGGGAGGTAGAGAGACCCAGTACTTC
>TRBJ2-2|TRBV5-1|TRBD2|many
CASSLGGLAPNTGELFF
TGCGCCAGCAGCTTGGGGGGACTAGCCCCGAACACCGGGGAGCTGTTTTTT
>TRBJ2-7|TRBV19|.|few
CASSMQDREQYF
TGTGCCAGTAGTATGCAGGACCGAGAGCAGTACTTC
>TRBJ1-4|TRBV18|.|few
CASSPSRGDNEKLFF
TGTGCCAGCTCACCATCGAGAGGGGATAATGAAAAACTGTTTTTT
>TRBJ1-2|TRBV10-3|.|many
CAISESPGANYGYTF
TGTGCCATCAGTGAGTCTCCGGGTGCTAACTATGGCTACACCTTC
>TRBJ1-6|TRBV14|.|few
CASSQGLGYSPLHF
TGTGCCAGCAGCCAAGGGTTGGGTTACTCACCCCTCCACTTT
>TRBJ2-4|TRBV6-1|.|few
CASSELGGPENIQYF
TGTGCCAGCAGTGAACTGGGGGGGCCTGAAAACATTCAGTACTTC
>TRBJ1-2|TRBV19|.|few
CASSIEDRIYGYTF
TGTGCCAGTAGTATAGAGGACAGAATCTATGGCTACACCTTC
>TRBJ2-1|TRBV5-1|.|many
CASSLGLQGRSEQFF
TGCGCCAGCAGCTTGGGCCTACAGGGACGGAGTGAGCAGTTCTTC
>TRBJ2-3|TRBV6-1|TRBD2|few
CASSGLAGGANTQYF
TGTGCCAGCAGTGGGTTAGCGGGGGGGGCAAATACGCAGTATTTT
>TRBJ1-3|TRBV5-8|.|few
CASSLTSDSSGNTIYF
TGTGCCAGCAGCTTGACCTCGGACAGCTCTGGAAACACCATATATTTT
>TRBJ1-5|TRBV27|.|many
CASSFEGRNQPQHF
TGTGCCAGCAGTTTCGAAGGACGCAATCAGCCCCAGCATTTT
>TRBJ1-4|TRBV9|.|many
CASSAGGSTNEKLFF
TGTGCCAGCAGCGCAGGCGGTTCAACTAATGAAAAACTGTTTTTT
>TRBJ1-5|TRBV6-1|.|.
CASSWGDVSEQPQHF
TGTGCCAGCAGTTGGGGAGACGTGAGTGAACAGCCCCAGCATTTT
>TRBJ2-1|TRBV29-1|.|few
CSAGLTYNEQFF
TGCAGCGCCGGACTGACCTACAATGAGCAGTTCTTC
>TRBJ2-2|TRBV5-6|.|few
CAGSYRAKTGELFF
TGTGCGGGGTCGTACAGGGCAAAAACCGGGGAGCTGTTTTTT
>TRBJ2-3|TRBV5-6|.|.
CASSLGDMPEYF
TGTGCCAGCAGCTTGGGGGACATGCCGGAGTATTTT
>TRBJ2-3|TRBV5-1|.|many
CASSSGGLDIAPTDTQYF
TGCGCCAGCAGCTCTGGCGGACTCGATATAGCCCCCACAGATACGCAGTATTTT
>TRBJ2-7|TRBV6-1|.|.
CASSQGRAYEQYF
TGTGCCAGCAGCCAGGGCAGGGCCTACGAGCAGTACTTC
>TRBJ1-2|TRBV6-1|.|.
CASRDPSNYGYTF
TGTGCCAGCCGGGACCCCTCTAACTATGGCTACACCTTC
>TRBJ1-5|TRBV2|.|few
CASRPGRGQPQHF
TGTGCCAGCAGGCCAGGGAGGGGTCAGCCCCAGCATTTT
>TRBJ2-2|TRBV11-3|.|.
CASSLGQPTGELFF
TGTGCCAGCAGCTTAGGACAGCCCACCGGGGAGCTGTTTTTT
>TRBJ1-5|TRBV4-1|TRBD1|few
CASSQVQGGNQPQHF
TGCGCCAGCAGCCAAGTACAGGGGGGCAATCAGCCCCAGCATTTT
>TRBJ2-2|TRBV9|TRBD2|.
CASSEFGLAGGPNTGELCF
TGTGCCAGCAGCGAATTCGGACTAGCGGGGGGCCCGAACACCGGGGAGCTGTGTTTT
>TRBJ2-1|TRBV29-1|.|.
CSVAPVSPENNEQFF
TGCAGCGTTGCTCCGGTGAGCCCCGAAAACAATGAGCAGTTCTTC
>TRBJ1-2|TRBV28|TRBD1|.
CASRDRGQVYGYTF
TGTGCCAGCAGGGACCGAGGACAGGTTTATGGCTACACCTTC
>TRBJ1-1|TRBV4-1|TRBD1|few
CASSQKGQGMIEAFF
TGCGCCAGCAGCCAAAAGGGACAGGGCATGATTGAAGCTTTCTTT
>TRBJ2-6|TRBV20-1|.|few
CSAGRLRGANVLTF
TGCAGTGCAGGCAGACTGAGGGGGGCCAACGTCCTGACTTTC